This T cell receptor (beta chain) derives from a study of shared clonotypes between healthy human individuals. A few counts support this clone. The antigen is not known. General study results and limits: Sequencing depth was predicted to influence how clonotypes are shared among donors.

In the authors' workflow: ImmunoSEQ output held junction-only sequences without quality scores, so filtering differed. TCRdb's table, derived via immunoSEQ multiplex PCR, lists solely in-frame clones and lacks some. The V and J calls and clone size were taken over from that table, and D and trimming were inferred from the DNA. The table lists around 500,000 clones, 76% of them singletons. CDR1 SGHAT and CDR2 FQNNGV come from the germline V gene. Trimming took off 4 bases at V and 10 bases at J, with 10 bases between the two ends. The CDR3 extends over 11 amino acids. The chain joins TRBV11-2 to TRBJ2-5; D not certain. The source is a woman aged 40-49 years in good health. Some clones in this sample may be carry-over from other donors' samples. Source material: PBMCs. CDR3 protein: CASSSGPLQYF. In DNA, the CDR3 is TGTGCCAGCAGCTCCGGACCCCTCCAGTACTTC. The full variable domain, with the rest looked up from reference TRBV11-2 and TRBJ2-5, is EAGVAQSPRYKIIEKRQSVAFWCNPISGHATLYWYQQILGQGPKLLIQFQNNGVVDDSQLPKDRFSAERLKGVDSTLKIQPAKLEDSAVYLCASSSGPLQYFGPGTRLLVL.